This TCR beta chain was captured by sequencing in a study of T cells in Graves' hyperthyroidism and ophthalmopathy. Overall study results and limits: Ophthalmopathy was identified by the model a median about 6.4 months ahead of onset. Among thyroid clonotypes expanded above 0.001, most also appeared in blood.

Germline CDR1 is MNHEY and CDR2 is SVGAGI. J was trimmed by 0 bases and V by 7 bases; bases with no gene match: 7. This CDR3 is built from 15 residues. This clonotype was detected ten times or more. Its antigen is currently unknown. RNA transcripts yielded amplified TCR beta CDR3 regions. First-round RT-PCR of the TCR CDR3 relied on the HTBI primer set. TCRdb independently ran MiXCR on the multiplex PCR reads; one entry per CDR3 protein. There are approximately 610,000 distinct CDR3 sequences in the sample; roughly 14% occur only once, and around 4% lies in the top ten. Clinicians diagnosed patients from clinical symptoms, serum thyroxine and TRAb, thyroid ultrasound and orbital computed tomography.

The material sequenced was blood. This TCR came from a woman aged 40 to 50 with Graves' ophthalmopathy. The chain links TRBV6-5 to TRBJ1-2, with TRBD1 matching over 8 bases. The CDR3 spells CASKKQGEANYGYTF. Here the CDR3 DNA reads TGTGCCAGCAAGAAACAGGGGGAAGCTAACTATGGCTACACCTTC.